Shown below are 30 T cell receptor beta chains from a single sample sequenced in a study of cytomegalovirus exposure and HLA in healthy donors. The PCR had 60 Vbeta and 13 Jbeta primers. Profiled with immunoSEQ multiplex PCR; TCRdb holds only in-frame clones, not every one. The data hold 110,000 to 150,000 clones, with 60% to 85% observed a single time. Sequenced material: PBMCs. These receptors came from a man aged 30 to 45 in good health and CMV-seronegative.

The rearrangement joins TRBV9 to TRBJ1-2; 11 bases align to TRBD1. CDR3 size: 15 residues. The V gene end was trimmed by 0 bases and the J gene end by 6 bases; junction bases not matched to a gene: 4. Germline CDR1 SGDLS, CDR2 YYNGEE. Written as DNA, the CDR3 is TGTGCCAGCAGCGTAGTGGGACAGGGGGTAGATGGCTACACCTTC. This sequence encodes CASSVVGQGVDGYTF.

The chain is built from TRBV19 and TRBJ1-1, with D maybe TRBD1 (5 bases). The CDR3 has 15 amino acids. Germline CDR1 reads LNHDA; CDR2 reads SQIVND (reference sequence). Deletions cut 3 bases from V and 1 base from J, with 12 bases between. The DNA for the CDR3 is TGTGCCAGTAGTATTACGTCGGGGGAGAACACTGAAGCTTTCTTT. Protein sequence: CASSITSGENTEAFF.

V is TRBV5-1 and J is TRBJ1-2; tentatively, D is TRBD1 (5 bases). CDR1 is SGHRS and CDR2 is YFSETQ in the germline V gene. Trimming left V 5 bases short and J 6 bases short, with 17 bases between. This CDR3 contains 14 residues. The CDR3 is CASSTNLGGDGYTF. The CDR3 DNA reads TGCGCCAGCAGTACCAACCTAGGAGGGGATGGCTACACCTTC.

The genes are TRBV18 and TRBJ2-2; D gene uncertain. This CDR3 is 13 amino acids long. The germline V gene has CDR1 KGHSH and CDR2 LQKENI. V was pared by 3 bases and J by 4 bases, with 6 bases between. DNA for the CDR3: TGTGCCAGCTCACCCTCCCCCACCGGGGAGCTGTTTTTT. Translating it yields CASSPSPTGELFF.

The V and J genes are TRBV14 and TRBJ1-1; a weak D match, TRBD1 (5 bases). Germline V gene sequence: CDR1 SGHDN, CDR2 FVKESK. The CDR3 consists of 15 residues. V lost 3 bases and J lost 4, with 15 bases in between. The CDR3 coding sequence is TGTGCCAGCAGCCACTTGACGGGAGGGGCCACTGAAGCTTTCTTT. Encoded protein: CASSHLTGGATEAFF.

This chain connects TRBV7-6 to TRBJ2-7; a weak D match, TRBD2 (6 bases). The germline V gene encodes CDR1 SGHVS and CDR2 FNYEAQ. The CDR3 is 13 residues long. V lost 1 base and J 5 bases, leaving 9 bases between the germline ends. The CDR3 bases are TGTGCCAGCAGCTTAGAACGGGGGAACGAGCAGTACTTC. Translation gives CASSLERGNEQYF.

The chain couples TRBV28 to TRBJ2-5; 11 bases are a match to TRBD1. The V gene's germline CDR1 is MDHEN and CDR2 SYDVKM. This CDR3 region has 15 residues. Trimming took 6 bases from V and 4 from J; bases not matched to a gene: 7. This CDR3 is CASSMGQGVRETQYF. In DNA form, the CDR3 reads TGTGCCAGCAGCATGGGACAGGGGGTAAGAGAGACCCAGTACTTC.

This clone was seen a single time. DNA for the CDR3: TGTGCCAGCAGTTTAGCAGGGGGCATCGGTGGCTACACCTTC. It encodes CASSLAGGIGGYTF. This chain joins TRBV28 and TRBJ1-2, with 8 bases fitting TRBD1. Germline V gene lookup returns CDR1 MDHEN and CDR2 SYDVKM. Losses at the gene ends were 2 bases for V and 7 bases for J; bases not matched to a gene: 6. This CDR3 is 14 amino acids long.

This chain links TRBV5-6 with TRBJ2-1; the match to TRBD2 covers 14 bases. V trimming: 4 bases; J trimming: 7 bases; junction bases outside the gene matches: 7. The CDR3 totals 16 residues. Germline-derived CDR1 and CDR2 are SGHDT and YYEEEE. The DNA of the CDR3 is TGTGCCAGCAGCGGGGGACTAGCGGGAGCGTTTAATGAGCAGTTCTTC. Protein product: CASSGGLAGAFNEQFF.

The chain is built from TRBV5-6 and TRBJ2-7, with TRBD2 identical over 11 bases. Trimming at V came to 3 bases and at J to 2 bases, leaving 4 bases not matched to a gene. This CDR3 has 15 amino acids. Germline-derived CDR1 and CDR2 are SGHDT and YYEEEE. In nucleotides, the CDR3 is TGTGCCAGCAGCTCGACGACTAGCGGGGCCTACGAGCAGTACTTC. Translating it yields CASSSTTSGAYEQYF.

This chain links TRBV9 with TRBJ2-1, with TRBD2 matching over 7 bases. Per the germline V gene, CDR1 is SGDLS and CDR2 is YYNGEE. V was clipped by 4 bases and J by 9 bases; unmatched bases: 16. CDR3 size: 16 residues. CDR3 protein: CASSSSGGFGPPEQFF. The CDR3 region has the DNA TGTGCCAGCAGCTCTAGCGGAGGGTTTGGCCCCCCTGAGCAGTTCTTC.

The CDR3 loop is CASSVSEGTDLHF. The CDR3, as DNA: TGTGCCAGCAGCGTCTCAGAGGGCACTGACCTCCACTTT. The rearrangement uses TRBV7-6 and TRBJ1-6; no firm D call. Germline lookup yields CDR1 SGHVS and CDR2 FNYEAQ. This CDR3 has 13 amino acids. V was clipped by 5 bases and J by 15 bases, with 17 bases between them.

Written as DNA, the CDR3 is TGTGCCATCAAAAGTCCCGGGGAAGACGACTATGGCTACACCTTC. The encoded protein is CAIKSPGEDDYGYTF. The rearrangement uses TRBV10-3 and TRBJ1-2; no clear D gene. The CDR3 totals 15 residues. Trimming removed 7 bases at V and 3 bases at J, with 18 bases between. Germline values: CDR1 ENHRY, CDR2 SYGVKD.

The J gene is TRBJ2-7, the V gene TRBV7-9; D not certain. The germline V gene encodes CDR1 SEHNR and CDR2 FQNEAQ (reference sequence). V was trimmed by 3 bases and J by 2 bases, leaving 11 bases between them. The CDR3 runs 14 residues. CDR3 residues: CASSFRNSPYEQYF. As DNA, the CDR3 is TGTGCCAGCAGCTTTCGAAACAGTCCCTACGAGCAGTACTTC.

The chain is built from TRBV7-2 and TRBJ1-5, with 12 nucleotides matching TRBD1. V lost 4 bases and J lost 7; bases outside the gene matches: 8. CDR1 and CDR2 from the germline V gene are SGHTA and FQGNSA. CDR3 length: 16 residues. The CDR3, as DNA: TGTGCCAGCAGCTGGACCGGGACAGGGGGCGAGCAGCCCCAGCATTTT. Translated: CASSWTGTGGEQPQHF. The variable domain in full, completed from reference TRBV7-2 and TRBJ1-5, reads GAGVSQSPSNKVTEKGKDVELRCDPISGHTALYWYRQSLGQGLEFLIYFQGNSAPDKSGLPSDRFSAERTGGSVSTLTIQRTQQEDSAVYLCASSWTGTGGEQPQHFGDGTRLSIL.

The J gene is TRBJ1-3, the V gene TRBV5-6; a weak D match, TRBD1 (5 bases). Trimming took 3 bases from V and 3 from J, leaving 13 bases between them. The CDR3 runs to 15 residues. CDR1 SGHDT and CDR2 YYEEEE come from the germline V gene. The CDR3 spells CASSSLRVGGNTIYF. CDR3 bases: TGTGCCAGCAGCTCCCTCAGGGTCGGTGGAAACACCATATATTTT.

V and J are TRBV5-5 and TRBJ2-3; 8 bases are a match to TRBD1. The trim removed 6 bases at V and 3 bases at J, leaving 6 bases unmatched. The CDR3 length is 14 residues. The germline V gene has CDR1 SGHKS and CDR2 YYEKEE (reference sequence). The CDR3 is CASILDRETDTQYF. CDR3 sequence (DNA): TGTGCCAGCATCCTGGACAGGGAAACAGATACGCAGTATTTT.

The rearrangement links TRBV7-9 to TRBJ1-1; perhaps TRBD1 as D (5 bases). The CDR3 spans 13 residues. V was shortened by 2 bases and J by 1 base, with 5 bases between the two germline ends. CDR1 is SEHNR and CDR2 is FQNEAQ in the germline V gene (reference sequence). CDR3 sequence (DNA): TGTGCCAGCAGCTTACAGGGGAACACTGAAGCTTTCTTT. It is translated as CASSLQGNTEAFF.

The J gene is TRBJ2-2, the V gene TRBV11-2; D gene ambiguous. The length of the CDR3 is 16 residues. Trimming removed 5 bases from V and 4 bases from J, with 17 bases in between. Germline V lookup: CDR1 SGHAT, CDR2 FQNNGV. CDR3 protein: CASSPTEASGTGELFF. As DNA, the CDR3 is TGTGCCAGCAGCCCTACCGAAGCGAGTGGCACCGGGGAGCTGTTTTTT.

Sample share makes this clone medium-sized. The rearrangement links TRBV18 to TRBJ2-5; no reliable D call. Germline V gene data show CDR1 as KGHSH and CDR2 as LQKENI. Trimming shortened V by 0 bases and J by 4 bases, and 6 bases separated the two germline ends. The CDR3 has 13 residues. CDR3 sequence (DNA): TGTGCCAGCTCACCACCAACATCAGAGACCCAGTACTTC. Protein product: CASSPPTSETQYF.

The chain links TRBV2 to TRBJ2-2, with TRBD2 matching 9 bases. CDR1 is SNHLY and CDR2 is FYNNEI in the germline V gene. Trimming took 7 bases from V and 2 from J; bases not matched to a gene: 8. The CDR3 length is 16 residues. The CDR3 nucleotides read TGTGCCAGCACCCACGGCGGGAGGGTCAACACCGGGGAGCTGTTTTTT. Translating gives CASTHGGRVNTGELFF. Looking up the rest from reference TRBV2 and TRBJ2-2 gives the full variable domain: EPEVTQTPSHQVTQMGQEVILRCVPISNHLYFYWYRQILGQKVEFLVSFYNNEISEKSEIFDDQFSVERPDGSNFTLKIRSTKLEDSAMYFCASTHGGRVNTGELFFGEGSRLTVL.

This clone has a handful of counts. The rearrangement uses TRBV30 and TRBJ1-2; 8 nucleotides align to TRBD1. Germline CDR1 and CDR2: GTSNPN and SVGIG (reference sequence). The CDR3 length is 19 residues. The trim removed 0 bases at V and 8 bases at J, leaving 23 bases unmatched. This CDR3 reads CAWSVSLFSVDREEGGYTF. The CDR3 nucleotides are TGTGCCTGGAGTGTATCCCTCTTCTCCGTGGACAGGGAGGAGGGGGGCTACACCTTC. The whole variable domain, filled in from reference TRBV30 and TRBJ1-2, reads SQTIHQWPATLVQPVGSPLSLECTVEGTSNPNLYWYRQAAGRGLQLLFYSVGIGQISSEVPQNLSASRPQDRQFILSSKKLLLSDSGFYLCAWSVSLFSVDREEGGYTFGSGTRLTVV.

V and J are TRBV4-1 and TRBJ2-2; 9 nucleotides match TRBD2. The CDR3 totals 14 residues. Losses at the gene ends were 6 bases for V and 6 bases for J; bases not matched to a gene: 5. Germline V gives CDR1 MGHRA, CDR2 YSYEKL. As DNA, the CDR3 is TGCGCCAGCAGACCACTAGCGGGTCCCGGGGAGCTGTTTTTT. Its translation is CASRPLAGPGELFF.

CDR3 residues: CASSGSGTGSYEQYF. The CDR3 DNA follows: TGTGCCAGCAGCGGGTCCGGGACAGGCTCCTACGAGCAGTACTTC. V and J are TRBV28 and TRBJ2-7; 8 bases line up with TRBD1. Germline CDR1 and CDR2: MDHEN and SYDVKM. V trimming: 6 bases; J trimming: 0 bases; junction bases outside the gene matches: 7. The CDR3 runs 15 residues.

This clone was counted only a few times. This chain connects TRBV19 to TRBJ2-5; 7 nucleotides align to TRBD1. The CDR3 extends over 13 amino acids. Germline CDR1 and CDR2: LNHDA and SQIVND (reference sequence). V lost 6 bases and J lost 1; bases outside the gene matches: 2. CDR3 sequence (DNA): TGTGCCAGTAGCCAGGGGGTCCAAGAGACCCAGTACTTC. Protein product: CASSQGVQETQYF.

The chain couples TRBV30 to TRBJ1-1; perhaps TRBD1 as D (6 bases). Trimming stripped 8 bases from V and 0 bases from J, with 13 bases between. The CDR3 is made up of 13 amino acids. Germline V gene sequence: CDR1 GTSNPN, CDR2 SVGIG (reference sequence). CDR3 DNA: TGTGCCCGGACAGTGAACATGAACACTGAAGCTTTCTTT. It yields the protein CARTVNMNTEAFF.

This clone has just a few counts. V and J are TRBV2 and TRBJ1-5; D is ambiguous. Germline assignment: CDR1 SNHLY and CDR2 FYNNEI. The CDR3 runs 15 residues. The V end was cut by 6 bases, the J end by 0 bases, with 12 bases between. Here the CDR3 reads CASRREEPSNQPQHF. The CDR3 nucleotides are TGTGCCAGCAGGAGGGAGGAACCTAGCAATCAGCCCCAGCATTTT.

This chain uses TRBV5-6 with TRBJ2-1; no clear D gene. Trimming left V 2 bases short and J 9 bases short, with 15 bases between. Germline CDR1 is SGHDT and CDR2 is YYEEEE. This CDR3 spans 14 amino acids. CDR3 nucleotide sequence: TGTGCCAGCAGCTTAATATCCGTAGATAGTGAGCAGTTCTTC. Translation: CASSLISVDSEQFF.

The rearrangement joins TRBV5-1 to TRBJ2-7, with 7 nucleotides matching TRBD1. CDR1 SGHRS and CDR2 YFSETQ come from the germline V gene. V dropped 0 bases and J dropped 4; count of bases not matched to a gene: 4. CDR3 length: 14 amino acids. CDR3 nucleotide sequence: TGCGCCAGCAGCTTGGGAGGGGGCAGGTACGAGCAGTACTTC. It translates to CASSLGGGRYEQYF.

In this sample, this clone turned up once. This sequence joins TRBV25-1 and TRBJ1-3, with D possibly TRBD1 on 6 matching bases. Trimming cost V 3 bases and J 8 bases, with 17 bases left between them. This CDR3 spans 15 amino acids. The germline V gene encodes CDR1 MGHDK and CDR2 SYGVNS. The CDR3 reads CASSESTGLLHTIYF. As DNA, the CDR3 is TGTGCCAGCAGTGAGTCTACAGGGTTACTACACACCATATATTTT.